These 24 T cell receptor beta chains were sequenced from one sample in a study of early T cells in non-severe SARS-CoV-2 infection. TCRdb re-called the 5' RACE reads with MiXCR, one entry per CDR3 protein. The profile shows around 75,000 distinct CDR3 sequences, roughly 8.7% of them singletons. Sequenced sample: whole blood. These receptor sequences come from an adult who was a healthcare worker with PCR-confirmed SARS-CoV-2 infection or an uninfected control (not recorded which).

About this clonotype: A much larger clonotype is one base distant, so this may be a read error. The chain couples TRBV20-1 to TRBJ2-7; possibly TRBD1 for D (5 bases). The CDR3 contains 15 residues. The V gene lost 5 bases and the J gene lost 3 bases, with 20 bases spanning the gap. Germline values: CDR1 DFQATT, CDR2 SNEGSKA (reference sequence). CDR3 amino acids: CSAGRLVGQVYEQYF. The CDR3 DNA reads as TGCAGTGCTGGCCGGCTAGTGGGGCAGGTCTACGAGCAGTACTTC.

The J gene is TRBJ1-4, the V gene TRBV7-8; weak D call: TRBD1 (6 bases). Germline lookup yields CDR1 SGHVS and CDR2 FQNEAQ. V was shortened by 5 bases and J by 3 bases, with 10 bases between the two germline ends. CDR3 length equals 14 residues. CDR3: CASSRNRANEKLFF. CDR3 nucleotide sequence: TGTGCCAGCAGCCGAAACAGGGCTAATGAAAAACTGTTTTTT.

This clonotype was counted between two and nine times. J is TRBJ1-2 and V is TRBV2; unclear D gene. The germline V gene has CDR1 SNHLY and CDR2 FYNNEI. There are 14 residues in the CDR3. V was trimmed by 1 base and J by 7 bases, leaving 13 bases between them. CDR3 in amino acids: CASSEGWGGAGYTF. DNA of the CDR3: TGTGCCAGCAGTGAAGGATGGGGAGGCGCTGGCTACACCTTC. Complete variable domain (other parts from reference TRBV2 and TRBJ1-2): EPEVTQTPSHQVTQMGQEVILRCVPISNHLYFYWYRQILGQKVEFLVSFYNNEISEKSEIFDDQFSVERPDGSNFTLKIRSTKLEDSAMYFCASSEGWGGAGYTFGSGTRLTVV.

This clonotype was seen a handful of times. This chain links TRBV20-1 with TRBJ2-1; TRBD1 matches at 11 bases. The junction had 10 bases not matched to a gene; V was cut back by 6 bases and J by 6 bases. The germline gives CDR1 DFQATT, CDR2 SNEGSKA (reference sequence). The CDR3 is 15 amino acids. Written as DNA, the CDR3 is TGCAGTGCCAATGACCGGGACAGGGGGATCAATGAGCAGTTCTTC. Translated, it gives CSANDRDRGINEQFF.

This clonotype was observed many times. The chain has TRBV12-5 and TRBJ2-2; 9 positions agree with TRBD2. The ends lost 1 base at V and 0 bases at J; junction bases unmatched: 9. The CDR3 consists of 19 residues. The germline V gene encodes CDR1 LGHNT and CDR2 FRNRAP. CDR3 bases: TGTGCTAGTGGTTTGGCACTGACTAGCGGAACACCGAACACCGGGGAGCTGTTTTTT. Translated, it gives CASGLALTSGTPNTGELFF. The complete variable domain, with remaining parts taken from reference TRBV12-5 and TRBJ2-2, reads DARVTQTPRHKVTEMGQEVTMRCQPILGHNTVFWYRQTMMQGLELLAYFRNRAPLDDSGMPKDRFSAEMPDATLATLKIQPSEPRDSAVYFCASGLALTSGTPNTGELFFGEGSRLTVL.

This clonotype was seen many times. The chain joins TRBV28 to TRBJ2-1; D perhaps matches TRBD2 (7 bases). Germline V gene lookup returns CDR1 MDHEN and CDR2 SYDVKM. The CDR3 runs 15 residues. V lost 6 bases to trimming and J lost 7 bases, with 19 bases between them. The CDR3 region is CASSPLGGAGNEQFF. For the CDR3, the DNA is TGTGCCAGCAGCCCCTTGGGGGGGGCTGGGAATGAGCAGTTCTTC.

This clonotype was seen repeatedly, ten times or more. V usage is TRBV5-4 and J usage is TRBJ1-6; 7 bases align to TRBD1. Losses at the gene ends were 0 bases for V and 10 bases for J; bases not matched to a gene: 7. Germline lookup yields CDR1 SGHNT and CDR2 YYREEE (reference sequence). CDR3 size: 15 residues. The CDR3 coding sequence is TGTGCCAGCAGCTTGGAGGGGGACAGTCGGTCACCCCTCCACTTT. Translating gives CASSLEGDSRSPLHF.

There are many counts of this clonotype. The V call is TRBV20-1, the J call TRBJ2-4; 12 bases agree with TRBD2. This CDR3 is 15 amino acids long. After removal of 7 bases from V and 0 bases from J, the junction contained 4 bases not matched to a gene. Germline CDR1 and CDR2: DFQATT and SNEGSKA (reference sequence). CDR3 in DNA: TGCAGTGGCGTACTAGCGGGGGGAGCCAAAAACATTCAGTACTTC. Translation gives CSGVLAGGAKNIQYF.

This clonotype was observed a few times. V and J are TRBV20-1 and TRBJ2-5; D might be TRBD1 (5 bases). Germline CDR1 and CDR2: DFQATT and SNEGSKA (reference sequence). Deletions cut 5 bases from V and 5 bases from J, with 15 bases between. CDR3 size: 13 residues. In DNA form, the CDR3 reads TGCAGTGCTCACCCCCCAGGGATGGAGACCCAGTACTTC. Protein: CSAHPPGMETQYF.

This clonotype was detected only a few times. The chain has TRBV4-2 and TRBJ2-7; 10 bases match TRBD1. In germline, CDR1 is LGHNA, CDR2 YNFKEQ. Unmatched junction bases numbered 0, after V lost 1 base and J lost 0 bases. The CDR3 has 15 amino acids. CDR3 sequence reads: CASSQGTGGSYEQYF. The CDR3 DNA reads as TGTGCCAGCAGCCAAGGGACAGGGGGCTCCTACGAGCAGTACTTC.

This clonotype was counted ten times or more. The J gene is TRBJ2-3, the V gene TRBV10-3; 8 bases are a match to TRBD1. The CDR3 is 15 amino acids. Germline V gene sequence: CDR1 ENHRY, CDR2 SYGVKD. The junction had 10 bases not matched to a gene; V was cut back by 11 bases and J by 0 bases. Written as DNA, the CDR3 is TGTGCCGCGTCAGGGGGCTCTAATAGCACAGATACGCAGTATTTT. Its protein product is CAASGGSNSTDTQYF.

This rearrangement joins TRBV7-9 to TRBJ2-1; D is ambiguous. This CDR3 is built from 13 residues. V lost 4 bases to trimming and J lost 7 bases, with 11 bases between them. The V gene's germline CDR1 is SEHNR and CDR2 FQNEAQ (reference sequence). The CDR3 here is CASSSQDHNEQFF. The DNA of the CDR3 is TGTGCCAGCAGCTCCCAGGACCATAATGAGCAGTTCTTC.

This clonotype was seen at least ten times. The V gene is TRBV7-6, the J gene TRBJ2-7; perhaps TRBD2 as D (5 bases). This CDR3 region has 16 residues. V was shortened by 4 bases and J by 2 bases, with 18 bases between the two germline ends. Germline CDR1 reads SGHVS; CDR2 reads FNYEAQ. The CDR3 DNA reads TGTGCCAGCAGCTCCCCCAGAGGGCGGCCTGCCTACGAGCAGTACTTC. This encodes CASSSPRGRPAYEQYF.

This clonotype has a count of ten or more. The gene calls are TRBV30 and TRBJ1-5; possible D gene TRBD1, 6 bases. Germline CDR1 is GTSNPN and CDR2 is SVGIG (reference sequence). This CDR3 has 13 residues. With 4 bases removed from V and 3 bases from J, the gap between germline ends came to 10 bases. Written as DNA, the CDR3 is TGTGCCTGGACGGACAGTGACAATCAGCCCCAGCATTTT. Translating gives CAWTDSDNQPQHF.

This clonotype was seen only a few times. CDR3 sequence reads: CASSPPGTQYF. The CDR3 DNA reads as TGTGCCAGCAGCCCACCCGGGACCCAGTACTTC. V and J are TRBV7-6 and TRBJ2-5, with D uncertain. Looked up from germline, CDR1 is SGHVS and CDR2 is FNYEAQ. The V gene lost 5 bases and the J gene lost 7 bases, with 8 bases spanning the gap. The CDR3 contains 11 residues.

This clonotype was seen repeatedly, ten times or more. This chain uses TRBV27 with TRBJ2-7; D may match TRBD1 or TRBD2 (5 bases each). CDR1 is MNHEY, CDR2 SMNVEV, per germline (reference sequence). This CDR3 is built from 14 residues. V lost 3 bases, J lost 0 bases, and 9 bases lay in between. In DNA, the CDR3 is TGTGCCAGCAGTTTTAAGGGGAGCTCCTACGAGCAGTACTTC. Translating gives CASSFKGSSYEQYF.

The V call is TRBV7-6, the J call TRBJ2-1, with D possibly being TRBD2 (5 bases). Trimming left V 5 bases short and J 5 bases short, with 13 bases between. This CDR3 contains 14 residues. Germline CDR1 and CDR2: SGHVS and FNYEAQ. The CDR3 nucleotides are TGTGCCAGCAGCCCTTCGACTACCCACAATGAGCAGTTCTTC. Translation: CASSPSTTHNEQFF.

This clonotype was observed at least ten times. The rearrangement links TRBV7-2 to TRBJ1-2; weak D call: TRBD1 (5 bases). Trimming removed 5 bases at V and 3 bases at J, with 10 bases between. The CDR3 sequence is 13 residues long. CDR1 and CDR2 from the germline V gene are SGHTA and FQGNSA. The CDR3 loop reads CASSAGTDYGYTF. CDR3 bases: TGTGCCAGCAGCGCCGGGACGGACTATGGCTACACCTTC.

This chain connects TRBV29-1 to TRBJ2-7; D unclear. Germline CDR1 SQVTM, CDR2 ANQGSEA. The CDR3 length is 10 residues. The germline V and J ends were trimmed by 4 bases and 0 bases, with 1 base remaining between them. The CDR3 sequence is CSVVSYEQYF. DNA for the CDR3: TGCAGCGTTGTCTCCTACGAGCAGTACTTC.

CDR3 nucleotide sequence: TGCGCCAGCAGCTTGGACTCCAACGTTAACAATGAGCAGTTCTTC. Translation gives CASSLDSNVNNEQFF. The rearrangement joins TRBV5-1 to TRBJ2-1; no firm D call. Germline-derived CDR1 and CDR2 are SGHRS and YFSETQ. This CDR3 has 15 amino acids. The germline V and J ends were trimmed by 0 bases and 5 bases, with 12 bases remaining between them.

This clonotype was detected a few times. The chain employs TRBV9 and TRBJ2-1, with D perhaps matching TRBD2 (5 bases). The CDR3 is 14 residues long. Per the germline V gene, CDR1 is SGDLS and CDR2 is YYNGEE. V gave up 2 bases and J gave up 9 bases, with 15 bases separating them. CDR3 protein: CASSVSTAGAEQFF. The CDR3 DNA reads as TGTGCCAGCAGCGTGTCGACGGCGGGCGCTGAGCAGTTCTTC. Full variable domain (remainder filled in from reference TRBV9 and TRBJ2-1): DSGVTQTPKHLITATGQRVTLRCSPRSGDLSVYWYQQSLDQGLQFLIQYYNGEERAKGNILERFSAQQFPDLHSELNLSSLELGDSALYFCASSVSTAGAEQFFGPGTRLTVL.

This clonotype was counted ten times or more. The CDR3: CSVDRQGAVGDTQYF. The CDR3 DNA follows: TGCAGCGTGGACCGACAGGGGGCAGTTGGGGATACGCAGTATTTT. V gene TRBV29-1 combines with J gene TRBJ2-3; 10 bases align to TRBD1. CDR1 and CDR2 (germline): SQVTM, ANQGSEA. Losses at the gene ends were 6 bases for V and 6 bases for J; bases not matched to a gene: 12. This CDR3 comprises 15 residues.

The chain is built from TRBV7-9 and TRBJ1-2; 8 bases agree with TRBD1. Germline loops: CDR1 SEHNR, CDR2 FQNEAQ (reference sequence). This CDR3 comprises 15 residues. The J segment lost 3 bases and the V segment lost 2 bases, leaving 5 bases of the junction unmatched. The DNA for the CDR3 is TGTGCCAGCAGCTTATCAGGGGGCCTGGACTATGGCTACACCTTC. This codes for CASSLSGGLDYGYTF.

This clonotype has a handful of counts. J is TRBJ2-5 and V is TRBV7-3; 7 bases line up with TRBD2. J was trimmed by 2 bases and V by 5 bases; bases with no gene match: 5. The CDR3 sequence is 14 residues long. CDR1 and CDR2 from the germline V gene are SGHTA and FQGTGA. The CDR3 reads CASSGNGGQETQYF. The CDR3 nucleotides read TGTGCCAGCAGCGGAAACGGGGGGCAAGAGACCCAGTACTTC.